This TCR beta chain was profiled in a study of CD8+ T cells in alopecia areata. This sample's treatment: oral pan-JAK inhibitor, 5-10 mg twice daily. Sorting of CD4+ and CD8+ T cells was performed on PBMCs. This clone was detected only a few times. CDR3 length equals 15 residues. The V end was cut by 3 bases, the J end by 1 base, with 12 bases between. CDR1 is LNHDA, CDR2 SQIVND, per germline (reference sequence). The authors extracted RNA and reverse transcribed it into cDNA as the sequencing template. The method was immunoSEQ multiplex PCR; TCRdb's version includes in-frame clones alone and lacks a portion of them. The sample yields 90,000 to 100,000 clones, under 70% seen once.

The receptor comes from a human donor with alopecia areata. J is TRBJ1-1 and V is TRBV19, with D hard to call. The material sequenced was CD8+ T cells sorted from blood, taken at week 4, from a patient treated with tofacitinib. The CDR3 nucleotides are TGTGCCAGTAGTATTTCCGCCCTTGGGAACACTGAAGCTTTCTTT. It encodes CASSISALGNTEAFF.